This T cell receptor (beta chain) stems from a study of shared clonotypes between healthy human individuals. Study-wide points: Clonotypes which were not shared had lower generation probabilities than clonotypes that all four donors shared.

Deep-level settings were used for running the assay. This table comes from immunoSEQ multiplex PCR, and its TCRdb copy is limited to in-frame clones, with some not included. The sample gives about 600,000 clones, more than 95% of which show up once; about 0.06% is in the top ten. Notes on this clone: As yet, its antigen is unknown.

Donors, healthy HIV-negative adults, lacked recent acute infections or vaccinations. Negatively enriched CD4+ T cells were divided by CD45RA into naive and memory. Trimming cost V 3 bases and J 5 bases; bases outside gene matches: 10. The CDR3 runs to 15 residues. Germline CDR1 reads SGHRS; CDR2 reads YFSETQ. The specimen was naive CD4+ T cells sorted from blood. Subset reported: CD45RA+ positively selected. The TCR comes from a woman aged 25 to 39 in good health. The chain uses TRBV5-1 and TRBJ1-1; 7 positions agree with TRBD1. The CDR3 bases are TGCGCCAGCAGCTCCATAGACAGGGCAAGAACTGAAGCTTTCTTT. Translated, it gives CASSSIDRARTEAFF.